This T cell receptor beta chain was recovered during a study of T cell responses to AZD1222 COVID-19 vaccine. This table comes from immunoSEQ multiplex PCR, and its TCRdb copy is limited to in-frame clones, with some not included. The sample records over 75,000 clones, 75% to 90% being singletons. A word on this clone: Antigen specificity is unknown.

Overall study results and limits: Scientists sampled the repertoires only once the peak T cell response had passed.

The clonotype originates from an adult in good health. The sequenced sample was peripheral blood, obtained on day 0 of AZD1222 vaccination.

CDR3 in amino acids: CASSEGTSGSNEQFF. The CDR3 region has the DNA TGTGCCAGCAGTGAGGGTACTAGCGGCTCCAATGAGCAGTTCTTC. The chain employs TRBV6-4 and TRBJ2-1, with 8 positions matching TRBD2. This CDR3 spans 15 amino acids. Per germline, CDR1 MRHNA and CDR2 SNTAGT. The J segment lost 6 bases and the V segment lost 3 bases, leaving 7 bases of the junction unmatched.